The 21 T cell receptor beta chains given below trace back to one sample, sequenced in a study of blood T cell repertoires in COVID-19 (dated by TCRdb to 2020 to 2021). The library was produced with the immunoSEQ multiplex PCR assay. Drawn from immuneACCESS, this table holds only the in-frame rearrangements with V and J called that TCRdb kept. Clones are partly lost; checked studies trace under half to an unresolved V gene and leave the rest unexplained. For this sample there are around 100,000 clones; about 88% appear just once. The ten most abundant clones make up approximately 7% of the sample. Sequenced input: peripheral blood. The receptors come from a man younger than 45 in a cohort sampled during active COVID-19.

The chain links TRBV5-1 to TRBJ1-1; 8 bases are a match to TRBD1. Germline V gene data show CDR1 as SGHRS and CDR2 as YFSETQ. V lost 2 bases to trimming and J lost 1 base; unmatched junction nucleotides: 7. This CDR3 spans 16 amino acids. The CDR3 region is CASSFGQGLGNTEAFF. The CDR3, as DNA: TGCGCCAGCAGCTTTGGACAGGGCTTAGGGAACACTGAAGCTTTCTTT.

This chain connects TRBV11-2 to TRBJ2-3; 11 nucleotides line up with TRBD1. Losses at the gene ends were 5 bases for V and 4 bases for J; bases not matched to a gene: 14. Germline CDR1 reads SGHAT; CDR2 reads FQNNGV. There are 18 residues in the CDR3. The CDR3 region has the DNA TGTGCCAGCAGCCCGGGACAGGGGGTCCGTTCATCCGCAGATACGCAGTATTTT. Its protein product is CASSPGQGVRSSADTQYF.

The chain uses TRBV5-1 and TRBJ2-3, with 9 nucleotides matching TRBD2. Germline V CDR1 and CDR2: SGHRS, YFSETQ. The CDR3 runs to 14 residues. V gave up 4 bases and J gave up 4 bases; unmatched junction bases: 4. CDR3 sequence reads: CASSAAGGPDTQYF. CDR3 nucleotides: TGCGCCAGCAGCGCAGCGGGGGGCCCAGATACGCAGTATTTT.

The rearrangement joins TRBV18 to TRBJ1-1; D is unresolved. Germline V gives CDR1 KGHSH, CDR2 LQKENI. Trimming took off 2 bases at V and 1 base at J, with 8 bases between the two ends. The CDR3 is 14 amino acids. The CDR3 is CASSPWQKNTEAFF. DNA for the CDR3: TGTGCCAGCTCACCATGGCAGAAGAACACTGAAGCTTTCTTT.

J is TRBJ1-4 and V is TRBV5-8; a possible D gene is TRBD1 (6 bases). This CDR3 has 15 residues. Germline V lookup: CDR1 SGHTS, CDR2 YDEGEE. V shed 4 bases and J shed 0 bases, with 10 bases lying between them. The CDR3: CASSLTGTTNEKLFF. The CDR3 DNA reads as TGTGCCAGCAGCCTAACAGGGACAACTAATGAAAAACTGTTTTTT.

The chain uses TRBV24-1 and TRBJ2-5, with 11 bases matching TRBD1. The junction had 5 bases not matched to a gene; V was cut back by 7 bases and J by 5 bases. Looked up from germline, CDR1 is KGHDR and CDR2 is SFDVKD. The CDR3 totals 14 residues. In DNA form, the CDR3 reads TGTGCCACCAGGGGGGACAGGGGGTCTGAGACCCAGTACTTC. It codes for CATRGDRGSETQYF.

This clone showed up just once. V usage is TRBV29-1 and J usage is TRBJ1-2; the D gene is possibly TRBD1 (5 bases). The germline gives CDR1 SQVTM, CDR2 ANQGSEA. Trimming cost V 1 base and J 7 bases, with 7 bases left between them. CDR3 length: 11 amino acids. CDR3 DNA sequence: TGCAGCGTTGAAGTGGGGGGTGGCTACACCTTC. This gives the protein CSVEVGGGYTF.

The CDR3 bases are TGTGCCAGCAGTGAGAGTCTACTAGCCAAAAACATTCAGTACTTC. Its protein is CASSESLLAKNIQYF. This chain uses TRBV6-1 with TRBJ2-4; D remains unclear. Germline CDR1 is MNHNS and CDR2 is SASEGT. The CDR3 has 15 amino acids. V lost 3 bases and J 0 bases, leaving 9 bases between the germline ends.

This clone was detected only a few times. For the CDR3, the DNA is TGTGCCAGCAGCTGGACAGGGGCCTATAATGAAAAACTGTTTTTT. This gives the protein CASSWTGAYNEKLFF. This chain connects TRBV7-2 to TRBJ1-4, with 9 bases aligning to TRBD1. This CDR3 is 15 amino acids long. Germline-derived CDR1 and CDR2 are SGHTA and FQGNSA. Trimming at V came to 4 bases and at J to 4 bases, leaving 4 bases not matched to a gene.

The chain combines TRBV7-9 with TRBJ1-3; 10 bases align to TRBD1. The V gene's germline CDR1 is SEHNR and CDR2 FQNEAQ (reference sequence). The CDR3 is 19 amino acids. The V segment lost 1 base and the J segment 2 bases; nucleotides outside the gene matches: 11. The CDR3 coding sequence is TGTGCCAGCAGCTTAGATCTCTTCCCCGGGACAGGGGCTGGAAACACCATATATTTT. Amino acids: CASSLDLFPGTGAGNTIYF.

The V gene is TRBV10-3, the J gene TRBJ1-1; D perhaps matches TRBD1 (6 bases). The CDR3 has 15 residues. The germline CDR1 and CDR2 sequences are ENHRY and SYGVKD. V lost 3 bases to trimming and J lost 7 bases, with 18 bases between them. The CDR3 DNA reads TGTGCCATCAGTGATTCTCCGGGACATGCAGGTGAAGCTTTCTTT. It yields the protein CAISDSPGHAGEAFF.

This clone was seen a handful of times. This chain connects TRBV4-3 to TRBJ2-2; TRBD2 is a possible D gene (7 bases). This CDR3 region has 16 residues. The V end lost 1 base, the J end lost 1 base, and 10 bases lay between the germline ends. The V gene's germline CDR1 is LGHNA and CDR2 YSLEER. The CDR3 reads CASSQGGGRNTGELFF. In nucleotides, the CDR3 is TGCGCCAGCAGCCAAGGCGGGGGCCGGAACACCGGGGAGCTGTTTTTT.

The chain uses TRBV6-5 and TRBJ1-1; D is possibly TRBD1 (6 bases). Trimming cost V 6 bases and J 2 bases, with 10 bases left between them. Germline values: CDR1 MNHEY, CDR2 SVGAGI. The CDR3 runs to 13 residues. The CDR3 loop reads CASSWTVNTEAFF. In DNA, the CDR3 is TGTGCCAGCAGCTGGACAGTCAACACTGAAGCTTTCTTT.

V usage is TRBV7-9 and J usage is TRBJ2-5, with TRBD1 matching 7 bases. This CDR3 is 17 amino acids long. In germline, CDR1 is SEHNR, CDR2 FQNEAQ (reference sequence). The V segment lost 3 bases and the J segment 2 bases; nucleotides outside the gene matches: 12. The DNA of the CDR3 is TGTGCCAGCAGCTTTACAACAACCCAGGGGGAACAAGAGACCCAGTACTTC. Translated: CASSFTTTQGEQETQYF. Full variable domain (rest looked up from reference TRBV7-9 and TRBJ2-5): DTGVSQNPRHKITKRGQNVTFRCDPISEHNRLYWYRQTLGQGPEFLTYFQNEAQLEKSRLLSDRFSAERPKGSFSTLEIQRTEQGDSAMYLCASSFTTTQGEQETQYFGPGTRLLVL.

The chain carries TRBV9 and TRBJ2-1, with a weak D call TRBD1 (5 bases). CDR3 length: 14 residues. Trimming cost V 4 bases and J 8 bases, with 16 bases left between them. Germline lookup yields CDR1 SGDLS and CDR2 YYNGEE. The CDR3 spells CASSSGFSLDEQFF. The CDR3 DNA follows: TGTGCCAGCAGCTCAGGGTTTAGCTTGGATGAGCAGTTCTTC. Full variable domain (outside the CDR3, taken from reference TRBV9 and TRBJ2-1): DSGVTQTPKHLITATGQRVTLRCSPRSGDLSVYWYQQSLDQGLQFLIQYYNGEERAKGNILERFSAQQFPDLHSELNLSSLELGDSALYFCASSSGFSLDEQFFGPGTRLTVL.

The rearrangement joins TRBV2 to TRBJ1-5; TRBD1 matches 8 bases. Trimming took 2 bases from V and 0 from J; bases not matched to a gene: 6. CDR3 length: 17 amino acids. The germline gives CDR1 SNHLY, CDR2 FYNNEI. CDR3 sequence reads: CASSERGTGYSNQPQHF. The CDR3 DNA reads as TGTGCCAGCAGTGAACGGGGGACAGGTTATAGCAATCAGCCCCAGCATTTT.

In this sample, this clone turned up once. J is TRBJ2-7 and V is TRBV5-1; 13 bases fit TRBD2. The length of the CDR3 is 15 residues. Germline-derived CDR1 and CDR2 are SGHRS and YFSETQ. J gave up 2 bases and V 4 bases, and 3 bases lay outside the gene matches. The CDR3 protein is CASSPTSGGAYEQYF. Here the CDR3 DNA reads TGCGCCAGCAGCCCCACTAGCGGGGGGGCCTACGAGCAGTACTTC.

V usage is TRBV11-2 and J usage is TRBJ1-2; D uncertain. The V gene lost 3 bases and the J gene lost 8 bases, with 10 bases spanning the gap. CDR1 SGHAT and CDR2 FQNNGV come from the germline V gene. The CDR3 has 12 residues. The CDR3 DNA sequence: TGTGCCAGCAGCTTTGGAGGTGGAGGCTACACCTTC. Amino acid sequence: CASSFGGGGYTF.

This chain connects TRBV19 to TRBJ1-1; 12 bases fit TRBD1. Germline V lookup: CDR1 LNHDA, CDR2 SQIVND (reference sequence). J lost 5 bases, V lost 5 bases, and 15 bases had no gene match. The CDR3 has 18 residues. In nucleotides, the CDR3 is TGTGCCAGTAGTCCCAAACGCGGGGACAGGGGGCGTTGGACTGAAGCTTTCTTT. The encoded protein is CASSPKRGDRGRWTEAFF.

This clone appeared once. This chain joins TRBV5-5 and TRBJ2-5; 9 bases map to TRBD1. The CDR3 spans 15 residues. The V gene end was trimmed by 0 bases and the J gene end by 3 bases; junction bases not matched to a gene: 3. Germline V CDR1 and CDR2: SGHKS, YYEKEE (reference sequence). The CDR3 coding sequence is TGTGCCAGCAGCTTGGTGGGGACAGGGAAAGAGACCCAGTACTTC. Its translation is CASSLVGTGKETQYF.

CDR3 loop: CASSIGLPNTEAFF. In DNA, the CDR3 is TGTGCCAGTAGTATAGGACTCCCGAACACTGAAGCTTTCTTT. This chain joins TRBV19 and TRBJ1-1, with D unresolved. Germline CDR1 and CDR2: LNHDA and SQIVND (reference sequence). The CDR3 has 14 residues. V lost 1 base and J 1 base, leaving 7 bases between the germline ends.